These T cell receptor beta chains were read from a single sample in a study of OX40 agonist ivuxolimab in advanced cancers. The assay was immunoSEQ multiplex PCR, and TCRdb's table has in-frame clones only and misses some. The table includes over 75,000 clones, about 93% detected once. This specimen was CD4+ or CD8+ T cells sorted from blood, taken in a trial of the OX40 agonist ivuxolimab. These receptors were obtained from an adult with an advanced solid tumor such as melanoma, head and neck, liver or kidney cancer. Both conserved end residues are part of each CDR3. D genes are given only for firm matches. For some rows the clone size is stated as once, few or many, or as a class when expanded; others skip it.

clone size	D gene	V gene	J gene	CDR3 protein	CDR3 DNA
.	.	TRBV28	TRBJ1-1	CASSPTVNTEAFF	TGTGCCAGCAGCCCAACCGTGAACACTGAAGCTTTCTTT
.	.	TRBV2	TRBJ1-2	CASSKGHPGGYTF	TGTGCCAGCAGTAAGGGACATCCGGGGGGCTACACCTTC
.	.	TRBV30	TRBJ1-6	CAWRDQENSPLHF	TGTGCCTGGAGAGATCAGGAAAATTCACCCCTCCACTTT
.	TRBD2	TRBV2	TRBJ2-1	CASRYPSGAYNEQFF	TGTGCCAGCAGGTACCCTAGCGGGGCCTACAATGAGCAGTTCTTC
.	.	TRBV5-1	TRBJ2-3	CASSLGGADTDTQYF	TGCGCCAGCAGCTTGGGGGGGGCCGATACAGATACGCAGTATTTT
.	.	TRBV28	TRBJ2-7	CASRGTSAYEQYF	TGTGCCAGCAGGGGGACGTCGGCGTACGAGCAGTACTTC
.	TRBD1	TRBV29-1	TRBJ1-2	CSVFTGTGGWGYTF	TGCAGCGTTTTTACCGGGACAGGGGGCTGGGGCTACACCTTC
.	.	TRBV4-2	TRBJ2-7	CASSQDIRPGALEQYF	TGTGCCAGCAGCCAAGATATTCGACCGGGGGCCCTCGAGCAGTACTTC
few	.	TRBV28	TRBJ1-1	CASSLQQLEAFF	TGTGCCAGCAGTTTACAGCAGCTTGAAGCTTTCTTT
.	.	TRBV5-1	TRBJ2-1	CASSPQAGVPYNEQFF	TGCGCCAGCAGCCCGCAGGCAGGGGTCCCCTACAATGAGCAGTTCTTC
once	.	TRBV11-3	TRBJ2-7	CASSLRPVVSYEQYF	TGTGCCAGCAGCTTAAGACCGGTCGTATCCTACGAGCAGTACTTC
.	.	TRBV5-4	TRBJ2-3	CASSLGGPLDTQYF	TGTGCCAGCAGCTTGGGGGGACCTCTGGATACGCAGTATTTT
.	TRBD1	TRBV30	TRBJ2-5	CAWTPWTGGQETQYF	TGTGCCTGGACCCCTTGGACAGGGGGCCAAGAGACCCAGTACTTC
.	TRBD1	TRBV29-1	TRBJ2-3	CSVEGPGQRTATQYF	TGCAGCGTTGAAGGACCGGGACAGAGGACAGCTACGCAGTATTTT
.	.	TRBV2	TRBJ1-1	CASSGDWGNTEAFF	TGTGCCAGCAGTGGAGATTGGGGGAACACTGAAGCTTTCTTT
.	TRBD2	TRBV18	TRBJ2-1	CASSLARYNEQFF	TGTGCCAGTTCACTAGCGCGATACAATGAGCAGTTCTTC
.	TRBD1	TRBV14	TRBJ1-2	CASSRTGGLGYTF	TGTGCCAGCAGCCGGACAGGCGGCCTTGGCTACACCTTC
.	TRBD1	TRBV29-1	TRBJ1-2	CSVDNYGQGARGYTF	TGCAGCGTTGATAATTACGGACAGGGGGCAAGAGGCTACACCTTC
.	.	TRBV7-2	TRBJ2-7	CASSLEQRYEQYF	TGTGCCAGCAGCTTAGAACAGCGGTACGAGCAGTACTTC
.	.	TRBV30	TRBJ1-2	CAWSVVSGGNYGYTF	TGTGCCTGGAGTGTAGTGTCAGGAGGTAACTATGGCTACACCTTC
once	.	TRBV28	TRBJ1-5	CASGEQGRSQPQHF	TGTGCCAGCGGGGAACAGGGCCGAAGCCAGCCCCAGCATTTT
.	.	TRBV4-2	TRBJ1-3	CASSQDPNYSGNTIYF	TGTGCCAGCAGCCAAGATCCGAACTACTCTGGAAACACCATATATTTT
.	.	TRBV2	TRBJ2-3	CASSVRRGGTDTQYF	TGTGCCAGCAGTGTAAGGCGGGGCGGCACAGATACGCAGTATTTT
once	TRBD2	TRBV2	TRBJ2-1	CADGREGYNEQFF	TGTGCCGACGGTCGGGAGGGATACAATGAGCAGTTCTTC
.	.	TRBV10-1	TRBJ2-1	CASSVGTSYNEQFF	TGCGCCAGCAGTGTAGGGACCTCCTACAATGAGCAGTTCTTC
.	.	TRBV28	TRBJ1-2	CASSLGGRAGGYTF	TGTGCCAGCAGTTTAGGGGGGAGGGCCGGCGGCTACACCTTC
once	.	TRBV4-2	TRBJ1-4	CASSQYRDALWEKLFF	TGTGCCAGCAGCCAATACCGGGACGCTCTTTGGGAAAAACTGTTTTTT
.	TRBD1	TRBV5-1	TRBJ1-3	CASSYSGTGSSGNTIYF	TGCGCCAGCAGTTATTCCGGGACAGGGAGCTCTGGAAACACCATATATTTT
few	.	TRBV29-1	TRBJ1-2	CSVDGGAGTTSNYGYTF	TGCAGCGTTGACGGTGGGGCAGGTACTACCTCGAACTATGGCTACACCTTC
.	.	TRBV4-3	TRBJ2-5	CASSQDQGETQYF	TGCGCCAGCAGCCAAGACCAGGGTGAGACCCAGTACTTC
.	TRBD1	TRBV6-6	TRBJ2-2	CASRGTGGPGELFF	TGTGCCAGCAGGGGGACAGGGGGCCCCGGGGAGCTGTTTTTT
.	.	TRBV5-1	TRBJ1-6	CASSLDSNSPLHF	TGCGCCAGCAGCCTGGACAGTAATTCACCCCTCCACTTT
.	.	TRBV5-1	TRBJ2-6	CASSQMSSGANVLTF	TGCGCCAGCAGCCAGATGAGCTCTGGGGCCAACGTCCTGACTTTC
once	.	TRBV10-3	TRBJ2-3	CAISSKDTQYF	TGTGCCATCAGCTCCAAAGATACGCAGTATTTT
.	TRBD2	TRBV6-1	TRBJ2-7	CASSFLAGQTYEQYF	TGTGCCAGCAGCTTCCTAGCGGGCCAAACCTACGAGCAGTACTTC
.	.	TRBV11-2	TRBJ1-1	CASSKQGQNTEAFF	TGTGCCAGCAGTAAACAGGGTCAGAACACTGAAGCTTTCTTT
.	TRBD1	TRBV19	TRBJ1-5	CASSWDRSSNQPQHF	TGTGCCAGTAGTTGGGACAGGAGTAGCAATCAGCCCCAGCATTTT
.	.	TRBV2	TRBJ2-3	CASSMLADTQYF	TGTGCCAGCAGTATGCTAGCAGATACGCAGTATTTT
.	.	TRBV9	TRBJ2-7	CASARDSYYEQYF	TGTGCCAGCGCACGGGACTCTTATTACGAGCAGTACTTC
.	.	TRBV28	TRBJ1-2	CATFPPLNYGYTF	TGTGCCACCTTCCCTCCCCTTAACTATGGCTACACCTTC
.	.	TRBV9	TRBJ2-4	CASSVEVWGIQYF	TGTGCCAGCAGCGTAGAGGTTTGGGGGATTCAGTACTTC
.	.	TRBV5-1	TRBJ2-6	CASSLDSASGANVLTF	TGCGCCAGCAGCCTCGATTCCGCCTCTGGGGCCAACGTCCTGACTTTC
once	.	TRBV10-3	TRBJ2-5	CAISESRGNQETQYF	TGTGCCATCAGTGAGTCACGGGGAAACCAAGAGACCCAGTACTTC
.	TRBD1	TRBV19	TRBJ2-7	CASSIEVVGRGRIGSSYEQYF	TGTGCCAGTAGTATTGAAGTGGTCGGCAGGGGGCGAATCGGGAGCTCCTACGAGCAGTACTTC
once	.	TRBV2	TRBJ2-5	CARSGTGQETQYF	TGTGCCAGGAGCGGGACAGGTCAAGAGACCCAGTACTTC
.	.	TRBV30	TRBJ2-5	CAWSAGETQYF	TGTGCCTGGAGTGCGGGAGAGACCCAGTACTTC
.	.	TRBV25-1	TRBJ1-3	CASNPPATGNTIYF	TGTGCCAGCAACCCACCGGCAACTGGAAACACCATATATTTT
.	.	TRBV6-1	TRBJ1-4	CASSELMANEKLFF	TGTGCCAGCAGTGAATTAATGGCTAATGAAAAACTGTTTTTT
.	.	TRBV10-2	TRBJ1-5	CASSEYRVGNQPQHF	TGCGCCAGCAGTGAGTATCGGGTCGGCAATCAGCCCCAGCATTTT
.	TRBD2	TRBV11-3	TRBJ2-5	CASSLSGRREETQYF	TGTGCCAGCAGCTTAAGCGGGAGGCGGGAAGAGACCCAGTACTTC
.	.	TRBV5-1	TRBJ2-1	CASSLTPRQANNEQFF	TGCGCCAGCAGCTTGACCCCCAGACAGGCAAACAATGAGCAGTTCTTC
.	TRBD2	TRBV30	TRBJ2-1	CAWSVQREGEQFF	TGTGCCTGGAGCGTCCAGCGGGAGGGCGAGCAGTTCTTC
.	TRBD2	TRBV5-4	TRBJ2-5	CASSLFSSGSVETQYF	TGTGCCAGCAGCTTGTTTAGCAGCGGGAGCGTTGAGACCCAGTACTTC